This T cell receptor beta chain was sequenced during a study of blood T cell repertoires in COVID-19. Data came from immunoSEQ multiplex PCR; TCRdb stores just in-frame clones and leaves some out. Among over 80,000 clones listed, 88% were seen once. The CDR3 is 19 residues long. Germline CDR1 MGHRA, CDR2 YSYEKL. The junction had 16 bases not matched to a gene; V was cut back by 2 bases and J by 7 bases. The sequence came from a man in his sixties or seventies with acute or convalescent COVID-19. Sequenced sample: peripheral blood. The chain combines TRBV4-1 with TRBJ2-1; 11 bases map to TRBD2. The DNA of the CDR3 is TGCGCCAGCAGCCAATTCCCCGCACCCTTAGCGGGGGGGCTTAATGAGCAGTTCTTC. Protein sequence: CASSQFPAPLAGGLNEQFF.